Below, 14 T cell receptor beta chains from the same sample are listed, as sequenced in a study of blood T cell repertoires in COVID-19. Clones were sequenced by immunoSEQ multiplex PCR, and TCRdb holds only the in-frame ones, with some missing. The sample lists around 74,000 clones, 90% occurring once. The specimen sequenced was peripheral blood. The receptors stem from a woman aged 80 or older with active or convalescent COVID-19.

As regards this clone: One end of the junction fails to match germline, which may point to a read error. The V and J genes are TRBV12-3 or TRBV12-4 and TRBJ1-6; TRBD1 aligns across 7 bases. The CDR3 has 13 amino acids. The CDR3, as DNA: TGTGCCAGCAGTTTGACTCAACAGGGGTCCCGAACCTTT. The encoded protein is CASSLTQQGSRTF.

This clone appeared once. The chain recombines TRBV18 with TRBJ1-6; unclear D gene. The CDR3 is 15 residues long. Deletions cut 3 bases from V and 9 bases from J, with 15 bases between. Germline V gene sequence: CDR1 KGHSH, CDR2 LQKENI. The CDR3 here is CASSPRRDSASPLHF. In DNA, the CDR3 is TGTGCCAGCTCACCTCGGAGAGATTCAGCTTCACCCCTCCACTTT.

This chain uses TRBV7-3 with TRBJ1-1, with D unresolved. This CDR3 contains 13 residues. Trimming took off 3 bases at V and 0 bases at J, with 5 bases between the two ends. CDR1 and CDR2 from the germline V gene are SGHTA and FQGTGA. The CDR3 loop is CASSFTVNTEAFF. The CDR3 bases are TGTGCCAGCAGCTTTACGGTGAACACTGAAGCTTTCTTT. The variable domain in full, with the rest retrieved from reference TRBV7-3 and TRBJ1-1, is GAGVSQTPSNKVTEKGKYVELRCDPISGHTALYWYRQSLGQGPEFLIYFQGTGAADDSGLPNDRFFAVRPEGSVSTLKIQRTERGDSAVYLCASSFTVNTEAFFGQGTRLTVV.

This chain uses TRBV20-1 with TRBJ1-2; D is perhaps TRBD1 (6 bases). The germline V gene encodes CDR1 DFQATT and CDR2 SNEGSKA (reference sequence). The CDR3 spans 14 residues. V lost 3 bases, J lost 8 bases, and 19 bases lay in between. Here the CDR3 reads CSASPQTGTQGYTF. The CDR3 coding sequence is TGCAGTGCTAGTCCACAGACCGGGACACAGGGCTACACCTTC.

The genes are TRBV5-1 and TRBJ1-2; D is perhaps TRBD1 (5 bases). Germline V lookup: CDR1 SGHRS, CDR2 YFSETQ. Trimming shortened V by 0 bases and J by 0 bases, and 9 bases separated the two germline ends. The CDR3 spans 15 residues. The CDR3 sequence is CASSLDRPTNYGYTF. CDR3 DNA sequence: TGCGCCAGCAGCTTGGACAGGCCAACTAACTATGGCTACACCTTC.

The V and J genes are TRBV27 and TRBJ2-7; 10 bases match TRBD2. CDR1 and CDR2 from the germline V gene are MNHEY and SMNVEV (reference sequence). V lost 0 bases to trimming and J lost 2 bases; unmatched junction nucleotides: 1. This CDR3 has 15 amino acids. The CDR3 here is CASSLSLAGAYEQYF. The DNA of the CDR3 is TGTGCCAGCAGTTTATCTCTAGCGGGGGCCTACGAGCAGTACTTC.

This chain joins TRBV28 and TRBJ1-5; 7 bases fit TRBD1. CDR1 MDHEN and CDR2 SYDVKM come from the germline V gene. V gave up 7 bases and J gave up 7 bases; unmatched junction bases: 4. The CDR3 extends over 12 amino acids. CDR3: CASKTGEQPQHF. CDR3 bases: TGTGCCAGCAAAACAGGGGAACAGCCCCAGCATTTT.

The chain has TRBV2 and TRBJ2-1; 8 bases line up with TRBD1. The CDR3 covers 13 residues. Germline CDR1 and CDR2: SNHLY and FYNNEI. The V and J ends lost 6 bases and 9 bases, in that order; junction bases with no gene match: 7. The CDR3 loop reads CASRPSDRGEQFF. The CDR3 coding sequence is TGTGCCAGCAGGCCTAGCGACAGGGGTGAGCAGTTCTTC.

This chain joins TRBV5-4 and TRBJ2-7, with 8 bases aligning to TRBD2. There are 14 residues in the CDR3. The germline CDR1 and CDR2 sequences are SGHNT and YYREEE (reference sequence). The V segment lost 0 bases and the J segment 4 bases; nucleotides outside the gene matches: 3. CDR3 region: CASSLGRGEYEQYF. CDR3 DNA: TGTGCCAGCAGCTTGGGGCGGGGGGAATACGAGCAGTACTTC.

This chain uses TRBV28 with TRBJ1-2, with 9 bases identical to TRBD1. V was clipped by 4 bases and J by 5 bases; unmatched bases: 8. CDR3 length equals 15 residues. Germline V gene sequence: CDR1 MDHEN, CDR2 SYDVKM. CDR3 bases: TGTGCCAGCAGTTCTGGACAGGGGACTCCTTATGGCTACACCTTC. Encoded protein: CASSSGQGTPYGYTF.

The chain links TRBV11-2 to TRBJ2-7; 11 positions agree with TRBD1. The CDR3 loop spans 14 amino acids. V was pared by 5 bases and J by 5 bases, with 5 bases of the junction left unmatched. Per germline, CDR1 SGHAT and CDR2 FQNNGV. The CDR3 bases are TGTGCCAGCAGCGGGACAGGGGGGAGGCACGAGCAGTACTTC. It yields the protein CASSGTGGRHEQYF.

In DNA, the CDR3 is TGTGCCAGCAGCGGGGAGGACAGGTTCTATGGCTACACCTTC. Translated, it gives CASSGEDRFYGYTF. The chain carries TRBV6-5 and TRBJ1-2, with 7 bases lining up with TRBD1. The V gene's germline CDR1 is MNHEY and CDR2 SVGAGI. The CDR3 spans 14 residues. The V gene end was trimmed by 6 bases and the J gene end by 4 bases; junction bases not matched to a gene: 8.

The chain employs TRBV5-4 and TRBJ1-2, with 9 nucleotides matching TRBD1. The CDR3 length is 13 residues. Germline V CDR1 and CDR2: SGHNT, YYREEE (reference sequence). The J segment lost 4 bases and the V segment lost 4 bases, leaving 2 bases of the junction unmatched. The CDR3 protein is CASSQGQGYGYTF. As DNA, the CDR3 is TGTGCCAGCAGCCAGGGACAGGGCTATGGCTACACCTTC.

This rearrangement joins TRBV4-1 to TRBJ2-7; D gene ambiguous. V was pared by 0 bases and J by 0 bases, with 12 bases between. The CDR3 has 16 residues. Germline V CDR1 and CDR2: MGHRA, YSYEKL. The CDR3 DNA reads TGCGCCAGCAGCCAAGAGGTGGCTGTTGGCTCCTACGAGCAGTACTTC. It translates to CASSQEVAVGSYEQYF.